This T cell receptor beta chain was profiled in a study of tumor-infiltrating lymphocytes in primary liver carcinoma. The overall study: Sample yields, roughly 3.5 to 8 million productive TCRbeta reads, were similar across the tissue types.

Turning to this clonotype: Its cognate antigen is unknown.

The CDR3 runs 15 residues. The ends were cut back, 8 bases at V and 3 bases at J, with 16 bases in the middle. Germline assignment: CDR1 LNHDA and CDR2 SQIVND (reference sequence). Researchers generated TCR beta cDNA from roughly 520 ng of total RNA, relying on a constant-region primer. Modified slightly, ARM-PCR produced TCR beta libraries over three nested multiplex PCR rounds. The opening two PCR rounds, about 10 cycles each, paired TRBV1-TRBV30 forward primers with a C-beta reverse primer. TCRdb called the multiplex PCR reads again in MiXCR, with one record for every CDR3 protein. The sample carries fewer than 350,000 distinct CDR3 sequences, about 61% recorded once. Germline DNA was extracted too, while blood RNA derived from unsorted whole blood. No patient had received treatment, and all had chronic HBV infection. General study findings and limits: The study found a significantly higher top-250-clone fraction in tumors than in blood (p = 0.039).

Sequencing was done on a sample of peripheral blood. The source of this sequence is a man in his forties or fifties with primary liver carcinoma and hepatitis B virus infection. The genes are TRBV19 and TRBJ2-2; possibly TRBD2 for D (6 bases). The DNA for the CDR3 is TGTGCCAGTGCCGCTCTAGCGTCATACACCGGGGAGCTGTTTTTT. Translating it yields CASAALASYTGELFF.